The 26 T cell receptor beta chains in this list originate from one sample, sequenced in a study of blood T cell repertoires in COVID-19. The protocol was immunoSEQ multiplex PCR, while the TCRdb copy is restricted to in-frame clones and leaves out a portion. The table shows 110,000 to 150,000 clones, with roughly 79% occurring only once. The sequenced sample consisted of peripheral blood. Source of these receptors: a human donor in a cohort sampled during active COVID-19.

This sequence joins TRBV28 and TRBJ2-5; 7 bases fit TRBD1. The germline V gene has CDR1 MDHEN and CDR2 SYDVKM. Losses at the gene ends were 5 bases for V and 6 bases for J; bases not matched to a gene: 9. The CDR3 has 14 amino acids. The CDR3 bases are TGTGCCAGCAGTAGAACAGGGGCCGGGCAGACCCAGTACTTC. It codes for CASSRTGAGQTQYF.

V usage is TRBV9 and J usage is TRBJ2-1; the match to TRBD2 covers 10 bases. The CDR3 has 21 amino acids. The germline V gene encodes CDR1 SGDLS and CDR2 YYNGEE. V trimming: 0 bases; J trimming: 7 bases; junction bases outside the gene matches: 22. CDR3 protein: CASSVVGSSGSGGRGLNEQFF. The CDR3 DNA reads TGTGCCAGCAGCGTAGTAGGATCTAGCGGGAGCGGGGGAAGGGGGTTGAATGAGCAGTTCTTC.

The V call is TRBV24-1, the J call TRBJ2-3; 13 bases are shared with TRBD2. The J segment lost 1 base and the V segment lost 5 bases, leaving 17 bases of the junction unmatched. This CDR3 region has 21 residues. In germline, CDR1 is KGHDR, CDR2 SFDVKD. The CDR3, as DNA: TGTGCCACCAGTGGCGCCTTTTCAACTAGCGGGAGGGCCTGGGGCACAGATACGCAGTATTTT. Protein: CATSGAFSTSGRAWGTDTQYF.

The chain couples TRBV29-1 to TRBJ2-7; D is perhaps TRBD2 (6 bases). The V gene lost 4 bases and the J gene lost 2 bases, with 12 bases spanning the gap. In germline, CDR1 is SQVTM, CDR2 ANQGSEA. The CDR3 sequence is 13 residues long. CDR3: CSVGVAVPYEQYF. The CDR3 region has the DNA TGCAGCGTTGGGGTAGCGGTGCCCTACGAGCAGTACTTC.

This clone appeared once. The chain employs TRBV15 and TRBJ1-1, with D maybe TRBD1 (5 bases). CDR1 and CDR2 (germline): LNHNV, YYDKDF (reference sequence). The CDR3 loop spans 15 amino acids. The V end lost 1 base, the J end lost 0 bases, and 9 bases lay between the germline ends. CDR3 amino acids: CATSRVAGMNTEAFF. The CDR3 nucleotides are TGTGCCACCAGCAGAGTGGCAGGGATGAACACTGAAGCTTTCTTT. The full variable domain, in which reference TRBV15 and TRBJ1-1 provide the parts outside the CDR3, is DAMVIQNPRYQVTQFGKPVTLSCSQTLNHNVMYWYQQKSSQAPKLLFHYYDKDFNNEADTPDNFQSRRPNTSFCFLDIRSPGLGDTAMYLCATSRVAGMNTEAFFGQGTRLTVV.

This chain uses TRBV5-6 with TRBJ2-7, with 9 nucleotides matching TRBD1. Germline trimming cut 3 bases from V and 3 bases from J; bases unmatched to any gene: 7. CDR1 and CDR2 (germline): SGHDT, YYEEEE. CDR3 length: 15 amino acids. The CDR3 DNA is TGTGCCAGCAGCTCGGACAGGGGTCCCCGCTACGAGCAGTACTTC. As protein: CASSSDRGPRYEQYF.

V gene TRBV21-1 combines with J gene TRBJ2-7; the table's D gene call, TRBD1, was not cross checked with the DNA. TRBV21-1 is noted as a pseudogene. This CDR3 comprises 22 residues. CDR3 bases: TGTGCCAGCGCCCCGGGACAGGGGGCTAGCGGGAACTCGAAGCGCGATTCCTACGAGCAGTACTTC. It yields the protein CASAPGQGASGNSKRDSYEQYF.

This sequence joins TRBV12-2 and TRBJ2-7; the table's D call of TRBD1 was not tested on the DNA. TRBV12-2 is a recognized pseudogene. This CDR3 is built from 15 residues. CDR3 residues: CASRLGTGLSYEQYF. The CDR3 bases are TGTGCAAGTCGCCTCGGGACAGGCCTCTCCTACGAGCAGTACTTC.

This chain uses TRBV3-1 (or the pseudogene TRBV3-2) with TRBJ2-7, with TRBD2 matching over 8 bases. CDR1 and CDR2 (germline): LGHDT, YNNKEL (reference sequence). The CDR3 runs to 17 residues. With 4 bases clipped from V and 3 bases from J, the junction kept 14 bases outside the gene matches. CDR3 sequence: CASSPTRGTSGFYEQYF. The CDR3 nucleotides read TGTGCCAGCAGCCCCACCCGAGGAACTAGCGGCTTCTACGAGCAGTACTTC.

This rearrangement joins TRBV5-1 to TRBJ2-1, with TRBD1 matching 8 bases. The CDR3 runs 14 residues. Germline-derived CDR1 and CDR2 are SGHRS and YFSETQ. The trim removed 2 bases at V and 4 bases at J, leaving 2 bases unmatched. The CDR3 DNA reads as TGCGCCAGCAGCTTTTACAGGGGGTACAATGAGCAGTTCTTC. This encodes CASSFYRGYNEQFF.

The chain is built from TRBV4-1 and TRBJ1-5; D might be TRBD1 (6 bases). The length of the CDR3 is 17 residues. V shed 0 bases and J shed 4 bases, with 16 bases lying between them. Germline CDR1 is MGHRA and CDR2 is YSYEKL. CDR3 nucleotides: TGCGCCAGCAGCCAAGATCCCGCGGGGGGCGTTAATCAGCCCCAGCATTTT. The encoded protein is CASSQDPAGGVNQPQHF.

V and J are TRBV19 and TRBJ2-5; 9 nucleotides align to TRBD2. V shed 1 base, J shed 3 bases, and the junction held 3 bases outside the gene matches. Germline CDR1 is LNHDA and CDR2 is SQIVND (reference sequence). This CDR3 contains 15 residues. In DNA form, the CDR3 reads TGTGCCAGTAGTATAGCGACTAGCGGTGAAGAGACCCAGTACTTC. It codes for CASSIATSGEETQYF.

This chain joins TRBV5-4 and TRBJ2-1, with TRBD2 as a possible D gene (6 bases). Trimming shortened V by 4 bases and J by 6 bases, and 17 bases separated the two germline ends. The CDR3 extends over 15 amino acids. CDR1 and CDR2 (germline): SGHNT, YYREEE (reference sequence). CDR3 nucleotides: TGTGCCAGCAGCGCCGGGACTTGGCCTGGCAATGAGCAGTTCTTC. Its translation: CASSAGTWPGNEQFF.

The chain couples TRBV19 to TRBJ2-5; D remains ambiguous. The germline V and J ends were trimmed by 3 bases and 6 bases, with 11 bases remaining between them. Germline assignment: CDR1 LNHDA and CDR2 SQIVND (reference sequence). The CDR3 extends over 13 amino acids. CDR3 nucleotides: TGTGCCAGTAGTATCGACGACATTCAGACCCAGTACTTC. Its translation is CASSIDDIQTQYF. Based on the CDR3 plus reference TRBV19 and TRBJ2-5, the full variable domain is DGGITQSPKYLFRKEGQNVTLSCEQNLNHDAMYWYRQDPGQGLRLIYYSQIVNDFQKGDIAEGYSVSREKKESFPLTVTSAQKNPTAFYLCASSIDDIQTQYFGPGTRLLVL.

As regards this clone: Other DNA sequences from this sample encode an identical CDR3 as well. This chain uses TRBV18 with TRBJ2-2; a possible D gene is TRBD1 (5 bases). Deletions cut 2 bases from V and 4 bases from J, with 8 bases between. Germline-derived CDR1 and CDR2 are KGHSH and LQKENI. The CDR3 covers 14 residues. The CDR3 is CASSPRGSTGELFF. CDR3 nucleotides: TGTGCCAGCTCACCAAGGGGTAGCACCGGGGAGCTGTTTTTT.

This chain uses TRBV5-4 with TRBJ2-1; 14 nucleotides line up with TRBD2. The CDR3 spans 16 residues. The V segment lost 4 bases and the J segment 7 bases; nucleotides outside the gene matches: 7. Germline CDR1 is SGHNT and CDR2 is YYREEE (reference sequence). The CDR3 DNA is TGTGCCAGCAGCACCGGGACTAGCGGGAGTTCGAATGAGCAGTTCTTC. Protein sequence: CASSTGTSGSSNEQFF.

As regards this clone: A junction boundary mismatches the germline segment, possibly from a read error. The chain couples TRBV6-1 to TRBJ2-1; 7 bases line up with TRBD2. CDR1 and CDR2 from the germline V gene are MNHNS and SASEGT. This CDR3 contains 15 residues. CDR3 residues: CASTERLALYNEQFF. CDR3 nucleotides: TGTGCCAGCACTGAAAGACTAGCTCTCTACAATGAGCAGTTCTTC.

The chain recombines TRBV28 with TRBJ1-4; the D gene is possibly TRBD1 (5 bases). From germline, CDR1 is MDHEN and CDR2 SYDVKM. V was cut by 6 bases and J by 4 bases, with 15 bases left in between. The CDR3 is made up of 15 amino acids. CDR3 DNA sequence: TGTGCCAGCAGCGGTGGGGCAACGAATAATGAAAAACTGTTTTTT. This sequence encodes CASSGGATNNEKLFF.

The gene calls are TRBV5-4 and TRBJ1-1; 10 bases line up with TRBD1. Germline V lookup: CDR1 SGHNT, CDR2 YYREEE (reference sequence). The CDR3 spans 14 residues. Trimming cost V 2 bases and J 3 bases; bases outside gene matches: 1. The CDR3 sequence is CASSFGQGDTEAFF. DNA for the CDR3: TGTGCCAGCAGCTTTGGACAGGGGGACACTGAAGCTTTCTTT.

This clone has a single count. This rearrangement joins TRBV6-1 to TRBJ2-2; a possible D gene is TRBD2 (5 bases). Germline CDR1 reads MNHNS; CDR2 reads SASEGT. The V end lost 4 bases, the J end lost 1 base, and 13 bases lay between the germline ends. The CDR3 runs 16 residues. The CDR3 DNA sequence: TGTGCCAGCAGTGTCCAAGCAGGACTGAACACCGGGGAGCTGTTTTTT. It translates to CASSVQAGLNTGELFF.

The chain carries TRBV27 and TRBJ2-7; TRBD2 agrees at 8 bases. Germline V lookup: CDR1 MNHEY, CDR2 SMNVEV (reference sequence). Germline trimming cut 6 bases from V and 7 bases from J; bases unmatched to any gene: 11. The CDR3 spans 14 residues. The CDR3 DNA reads TGTGCCAGCAGGGGGAGCGGGAGCTCGGTTGAGCAGTACTTC. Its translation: CASRGSGSSVEQYF.

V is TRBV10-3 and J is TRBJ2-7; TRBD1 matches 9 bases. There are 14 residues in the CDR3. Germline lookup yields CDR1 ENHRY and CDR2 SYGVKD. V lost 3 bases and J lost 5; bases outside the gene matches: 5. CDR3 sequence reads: CAISDARTGDEQYF. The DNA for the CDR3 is TGTGCCATCAGTGACGCCCGGACAGGGGACGAGCAGTACTTC.

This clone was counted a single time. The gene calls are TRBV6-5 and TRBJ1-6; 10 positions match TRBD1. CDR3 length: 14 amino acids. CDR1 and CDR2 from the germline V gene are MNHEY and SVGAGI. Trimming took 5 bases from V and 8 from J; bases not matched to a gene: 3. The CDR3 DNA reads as TGTGCCAGCAGTACGGACAGGGGGTATTCACCCCTCCACTTT. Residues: CASSTDRGYSPLHF.

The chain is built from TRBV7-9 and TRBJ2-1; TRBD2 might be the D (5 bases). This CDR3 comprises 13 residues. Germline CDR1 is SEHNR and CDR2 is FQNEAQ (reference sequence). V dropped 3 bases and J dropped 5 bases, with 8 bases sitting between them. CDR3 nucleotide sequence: TGTGCCAGCAGCTTCCTAGCTGACAATGAGCAGTTCTTC. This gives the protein CASSFLADNEQFF.

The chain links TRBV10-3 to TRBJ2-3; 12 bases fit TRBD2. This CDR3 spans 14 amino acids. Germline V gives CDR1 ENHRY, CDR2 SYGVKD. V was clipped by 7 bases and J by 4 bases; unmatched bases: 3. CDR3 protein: CAIKASGRADTQYF. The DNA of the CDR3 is TGTGCCATCAAAGCTAGCGGGAGGGCAGATACGCAGTATTTT.

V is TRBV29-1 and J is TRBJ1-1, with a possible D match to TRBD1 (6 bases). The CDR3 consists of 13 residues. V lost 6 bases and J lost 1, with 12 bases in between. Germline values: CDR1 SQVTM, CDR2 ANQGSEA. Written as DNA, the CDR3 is TGCAGCGTGGATTCACAGGGGAACACTGAAGCTTTCTTT. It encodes CSVDSQGNTEAFF. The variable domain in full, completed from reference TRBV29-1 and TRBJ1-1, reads SAVISQKPSRDICQRGTSLTIQCQVDSQVTMMFWYRQQPGQSLTLIATANQGSEATYESGFVIDKFPISRPNLTFSTLTVSNMSPEDSSIYLCSVDSQGNTEAFFGQGTRLTVV.